This passage covers 3 T cell receptor beta chains from one sample sequenced in a study of shared clonotypes between healthy human individuals (dated by TCRdb to the early 2020s). Library creation used the immunoSEQ multiplex PCR assay. The table comes from immuneACCESS by way of TCRdb, which keeps in-frame sequences with V and J called. Part of the clones is missing from these tables; in studies checked, under half for an unresolved V gene and the rest for unknown reasons. In all, the sample holds 2.3 million or so clones, and more than 85% of those were seen once. Together, the top ten hold 0.35% to 0.45% of the sample. The specimen sequenced was naive CD4+ T cells from PBMCs. Sample cell subset or site, as interpreted from the label and publication: CD45RA+ positively selected. The receptors were gathered from a man younger than 35 in good health. Some clones in this sample may be carry-over from other donors' samples.

The gene calls are TRBV6-5 and TRBJ2-5, with TRBD2 matching over 8 bases. V lost 6 bases and J lost 0; bases outside the gene matches: 6. CDR1 and CDR2 from the germline V gene are MNHEY and SVGAGI. The CDR3 has 15 residues. In DNA, the CDR3 is TGTGCCAGCAGCAAAACCGGGGGGGACCAAGAGACCCAGTACTTC. It encodes CASSKTGGDQETQYF.

This clone was seen more than once but under ten times. V usage is TRBV7-3 and J usage is TRBJ2-3; 7 bases are a match to TRBD2. Germline CDR1 reads SGHTA; CDR2 reads FQGTGA. The CDR3 covers 15 residues. V shed 2 bases, J shed 6 bases, and the junction held 8 bases outside the gene matches. This chain's CDR3 is CASSLRARELDTQYF. The CDR3 nucleotides are TGTGCCAGCAGCTTACGGGCGCGGGAGCTCGATACGCAGTATTTT.

The chain combines TRBV7-8 with TRBJ2-1; 12 positions match TRBD2. V shed 10 bases and J 7 bases; nucleotides not matched to a gene: 5. The CDR3 is 13 amino acids. Germline CDR1 and CDR2: SGHVS and FQNEAQ. CDR3: CAIGLAGNNEQFF. As DNA, the CDR3 is TGTGCCATAGGACTAGCGGGAAATAATGAGCAGTTCTTC.